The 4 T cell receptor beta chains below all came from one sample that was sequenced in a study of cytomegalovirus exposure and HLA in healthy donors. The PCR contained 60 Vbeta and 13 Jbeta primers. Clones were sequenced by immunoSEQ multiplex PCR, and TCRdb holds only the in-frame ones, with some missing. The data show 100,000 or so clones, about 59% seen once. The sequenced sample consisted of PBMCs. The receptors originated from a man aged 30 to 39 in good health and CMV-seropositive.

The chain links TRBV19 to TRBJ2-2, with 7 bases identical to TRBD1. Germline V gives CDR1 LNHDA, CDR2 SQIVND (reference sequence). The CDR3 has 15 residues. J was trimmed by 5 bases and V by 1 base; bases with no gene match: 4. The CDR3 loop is CASSIAGQLTGELFF. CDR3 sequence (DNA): TGTGCCAGTAGTATAGCGGGACAGTTAACCGGGGAGCTGTTTTTT. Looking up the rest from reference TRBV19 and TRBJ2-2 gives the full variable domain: DGGITQSPKYLFRKEGQNVTLSCEQNLNHDAMYWYRQDPGQGLRLIYYSQIVNDFQKGDIAEGYSVSREKKESFPLTVTSAQKNPTAFYLCASSIAGQLTGELFFGEGSRLTVL.

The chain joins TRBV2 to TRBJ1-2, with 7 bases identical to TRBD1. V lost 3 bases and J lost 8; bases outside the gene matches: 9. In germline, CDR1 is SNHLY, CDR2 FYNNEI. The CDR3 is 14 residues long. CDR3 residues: CASSDLSGGWGYTF. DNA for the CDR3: TGTGCCAGCAGTGATTTGTCAGGGGGATGGGGCTACACCTTC.

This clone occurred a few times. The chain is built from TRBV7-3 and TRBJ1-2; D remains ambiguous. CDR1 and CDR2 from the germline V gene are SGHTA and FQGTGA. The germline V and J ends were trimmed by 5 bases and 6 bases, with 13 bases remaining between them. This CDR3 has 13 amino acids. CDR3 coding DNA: TGTGCCAGCAGCCCCCTCGGAACAGATGGCTACACCTTC. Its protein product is CASSPLGTDGYTF.

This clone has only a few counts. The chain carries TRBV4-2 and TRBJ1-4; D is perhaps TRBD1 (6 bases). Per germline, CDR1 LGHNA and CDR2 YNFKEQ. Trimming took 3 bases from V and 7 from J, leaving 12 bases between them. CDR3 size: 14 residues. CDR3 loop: CASSHGQLSEKLFF. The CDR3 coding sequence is TGTGCCAGCAGCCATGGACAGCTCAGTGAAAAACTGTTTTTT.